The clone carrying this TCR beta chain showed up many times. Its target is not known. Germline-derived CDR1 and CDR2 are SGHTA and FQGNSA. V shed 0 bases and J shed 7 bases, with 13 bases lying between them. This CDR3 has 15 amino acids. 10 ml fresh peripheral blood yielded the PBMCs. The data derive from a study of T cells in Graves' hyperthyroidism and ophthalmopathy. Looking at the study overall: Peripheral blood was obtained at initial diagnosis, preceding any treatment. Whole-study results and caveats: Most thyroid-expanded clonotypes above 0.001 were also found in blood.

RNA transcripts served as the template for amplifying TCR beta CDR3 regions. The primer set for the first-round RT-PCR of the TCR CDR3 was HTBI. TCRdb reprocessed the multiplex PCR reads with MiXCR, giving one entry per CDR3 protein. The sample consists of about 500,000 distinct CDR3 sequences, around 15% of them appearing once. This clonotype originated in a woman aged 18-35 years with Graves' hyperthyroidism. V gene TRBV7-2 combines with J gene TRBJ1-5, with a weak D call TRBD1 (5 bases). Input material: blood. The DNA of the CDR3 is TGTGCCAGCAGCTTAGCGTGGGCGGGGCGCCAGCCCCAGCATTTT. This gives the protein CASSLAWAGRQPQHF.